This TCR beta chain appears in the sequencing data of a study of blood T cells in healthy people across ages. With a J-beta primer mix and a sample-barcoded 5' primer, a second PCR ran about 7 to 12 cycles. TCRdb called the 5' RACE reads again in MiXCR, with one record for every CDR3 protein. The sample includes more than 700,000 distinct CDR3 sequences, approximately 53% seen only once; the top ten take approximately 40%. The V gene's germline CDR1 is DFQATT and CDR2 SNEGSKA (reference sequence). The CDR3 is 14 amino acids. The V and J ends lost 4 bases and 6 bases, in that order; junction bases with no gene match: 12. Roughly 10 milliliters of peripheral blood were drawn from each donor. Per sample, a minimum of 6.5 million PBMCs were isolated. This clonotype was counted between two and nine times.

Specimen: blood. The gene calls are TRBV20-1 and TRBJ2-7, with TRBD1 matching 7 bases. The clonotype was recovered from an elderly man in good health. CDR3 bases: TGCAGTGCTAAGGGGGCTCGGCGGACCATCGAGCAGTACTTC. Its translation: CSAKGARRTIEQYF.